This T cell receptor (beta chain) appears in the sequencing data of a study of breast tumors, draining lymph nodes, adjacent tissues. Study-wide points: Tumor T cell lymph node origin was a supported hypothesis, not proven. Luminal-like breast cancer showed significantly higher tumor–nontumor repertoire similarity than basal-like. Tumor repertoires ranked between lymph nodes and nontumor tissue in diversity, with V and J gene preferences. Most tumor T cells seemingly derive from lymph node, then expand in tumor.

CDR3 length: 14 amino acids. CDR1 and CDR2 from the germline V gene are DFQATT and SNEGSKA (reference sequence). V was pared by 2 bases and J by 9 bases, with 8 bases of the junction left unmatched. In the case of this clonotype: As yet, its antigen is unknown.

From the multiplex PCR reads, TCRdb called clonotypes with MiXCR, one entry per CDR3 protein. The sample consists of 55,000 to 75,000 distinct CDR3 sequences, around two fifths of them appearing once. This rearrangement joins TRBV20-1 to TRBJ2-3; 10 bases are shared with TRBD2. The clonotype comes from a female donor with breast cancer. Some clones in this sample may be carry-over from other donors' samples. Material: breast tumor tissue. CDR3 protein: CSARLAGGASTQYF. DNA of the CDR3: TGCAGTGCTAGATTAGCGGGGGGAGCAAGCACGCAGTATTTT.